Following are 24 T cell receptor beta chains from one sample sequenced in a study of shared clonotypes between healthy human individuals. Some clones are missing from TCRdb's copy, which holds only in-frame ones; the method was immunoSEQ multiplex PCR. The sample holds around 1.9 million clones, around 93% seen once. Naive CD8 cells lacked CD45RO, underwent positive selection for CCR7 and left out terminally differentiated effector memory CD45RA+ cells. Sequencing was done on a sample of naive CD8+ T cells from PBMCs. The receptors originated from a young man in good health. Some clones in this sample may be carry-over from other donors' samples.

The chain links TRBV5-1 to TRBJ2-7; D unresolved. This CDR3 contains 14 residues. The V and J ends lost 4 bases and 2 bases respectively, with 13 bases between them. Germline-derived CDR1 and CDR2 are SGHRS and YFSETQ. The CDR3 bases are TGCGCCAGCAGCCCGATGGACGGAGCCTACGAGCAGTACTTC. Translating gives CASSPMDGAYEQYF.

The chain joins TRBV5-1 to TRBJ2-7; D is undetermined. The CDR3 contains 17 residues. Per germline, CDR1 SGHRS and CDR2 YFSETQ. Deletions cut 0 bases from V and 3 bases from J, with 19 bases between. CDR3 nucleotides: TGCGCCAGCAGCTTGGTCACTACGGTCTCTCCATTCTACGAGCAGTACTTC. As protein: CASSLVTTVSPFYEQYF.

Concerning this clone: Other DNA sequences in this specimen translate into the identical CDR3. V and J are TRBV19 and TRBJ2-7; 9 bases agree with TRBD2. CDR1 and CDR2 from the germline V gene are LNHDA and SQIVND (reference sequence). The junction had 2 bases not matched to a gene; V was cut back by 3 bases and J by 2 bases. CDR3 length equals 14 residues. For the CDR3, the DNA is TGTGCCAGTAGTATTCTAGCGGGGACCTACGAGCAGTACTTC. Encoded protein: CASSILAGTYEQYF.

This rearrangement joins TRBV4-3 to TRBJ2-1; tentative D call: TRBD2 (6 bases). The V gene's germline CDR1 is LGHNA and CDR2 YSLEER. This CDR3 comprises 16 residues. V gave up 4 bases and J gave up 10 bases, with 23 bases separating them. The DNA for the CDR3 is TGCGCCAGCAGCCGAGCTACGTTCCAGGCTAGCGTCGAGCAGTTCTTC. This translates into CASSRATFQASVEQFF.

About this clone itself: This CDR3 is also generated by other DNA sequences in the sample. Here the CDR3 reads CASSLTGGYEQYF. DNA for the CDR3: TGTGCCAGCAGCTTAACAGGGGGTTACGAGCAGTACTTC. The chain combines TRBV7-9 with TRBJ2-7, with TRBD1 matching over 8 bases. V lost 2 bases, J lost 4 bases, and 1 base stayed unmatched. The germline gives CDR1 SEHNR, CDR2 FQNEAQ (reference sequence). The length of the CDR3 is 13 residues.

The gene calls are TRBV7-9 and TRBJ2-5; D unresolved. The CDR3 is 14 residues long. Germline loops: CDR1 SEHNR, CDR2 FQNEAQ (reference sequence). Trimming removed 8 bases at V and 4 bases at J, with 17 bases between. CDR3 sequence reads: CASRLVWDRETQYF. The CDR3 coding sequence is TGTGCCAGCCGCCTTGTTTGGGATCGAGAGACCCAGTACTTC.

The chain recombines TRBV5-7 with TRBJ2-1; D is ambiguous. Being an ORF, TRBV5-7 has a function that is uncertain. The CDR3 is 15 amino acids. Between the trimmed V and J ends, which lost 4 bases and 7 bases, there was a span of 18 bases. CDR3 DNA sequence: TGTGCCAGCAGCCCACGCGGAGAAACTCAGAATGAGCAGTTCTTC. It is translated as CASSPRGETQNEQFF.

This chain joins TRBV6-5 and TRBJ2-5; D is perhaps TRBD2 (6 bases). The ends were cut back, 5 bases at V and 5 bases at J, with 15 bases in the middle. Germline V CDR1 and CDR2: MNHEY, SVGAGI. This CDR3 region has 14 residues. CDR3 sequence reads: CASSPGPGGETQYF. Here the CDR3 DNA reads TGTGCCAGCAGTCCGGGACCTGGAGGGGAGACCCAGTACTTC.

CDR3 protein: CASSVEVAGIADTQYF. The CDR3 region has the DNA TGTGCCAGCAGCGTAGAGGTGGCAGGGATAGCAGATACGCAGTATTTT. The chain carries TRBV9 and TRBJ2-3; maybe TRBD1 (5 bases). Germline values: CDR1 SGDLS, CDR2 YYNGEE. Trimming took 0 bases from V and 4 from J, leaving 15 bases between them. The CDR3 consists of 16 residues.

The CDR3 sequence: CASSLGRDFSYNEQFF. For the CDR3, the DNA is TGTGCCAGCAGCTTGGGCCGGGACTTTTCCTACAATGAGCAGTTCTTC. The chain uses TRBV7-8 and TRBJ2-1; a weak D match, TRBD2 (6 bases). Trimming took off 3 bases at V and 1 base at J, with 13 bases between the two ends. CDR1 and CDR2 from the germline V gene are SGHVS and FQNEAQ. The CDR3 extends over 16 amino acids.

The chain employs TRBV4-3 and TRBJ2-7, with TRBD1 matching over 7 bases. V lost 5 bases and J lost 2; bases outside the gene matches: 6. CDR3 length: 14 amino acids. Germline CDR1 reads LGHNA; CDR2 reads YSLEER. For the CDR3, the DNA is TGCGCCAGCAGCGATGACAGGGAGACCTACGAGCAGTACTTC. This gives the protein CASSDDRETYEQYF.

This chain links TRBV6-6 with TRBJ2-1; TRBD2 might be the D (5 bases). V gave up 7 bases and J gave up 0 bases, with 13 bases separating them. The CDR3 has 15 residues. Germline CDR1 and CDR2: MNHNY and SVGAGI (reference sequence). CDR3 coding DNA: TGTGCCAGCACCCTGAGGGTGATCTCCTACAATGAGCAGTTCTTC. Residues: CASTLRVISYNEQFF.

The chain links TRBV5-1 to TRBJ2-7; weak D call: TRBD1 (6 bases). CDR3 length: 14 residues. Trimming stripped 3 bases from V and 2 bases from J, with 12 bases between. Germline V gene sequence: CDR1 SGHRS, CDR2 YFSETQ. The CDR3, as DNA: TGCGCCAGCAGCTATCAGGGGTCTCCCTACGAGCAGTACTTC. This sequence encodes CASSYQGSPYEQYF. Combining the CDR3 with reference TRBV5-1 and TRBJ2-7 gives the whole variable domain KAGVTQTPRYLIKTRGQQVTLSCSPISGHRSVSWYQQTPGQGLQFLFEYFSETQRNKGNFPGRFSGRQFSNSRSEMNVSTLELGDSALYLCASSYQGSPYEQYFGPGTRLTVT.

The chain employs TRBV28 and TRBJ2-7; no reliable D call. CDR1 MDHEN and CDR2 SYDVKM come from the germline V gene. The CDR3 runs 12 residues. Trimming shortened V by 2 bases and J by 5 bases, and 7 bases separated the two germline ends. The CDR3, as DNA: TGTGCCAGCAGTTTAATTCGAAACGAGCAGTACTTC. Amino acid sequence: CASSLIRNEQYF. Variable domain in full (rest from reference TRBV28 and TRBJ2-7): DVKVTQSSRYLVKRTGEKVFLECVQDMDHENMFWYRQDPGLGLRLIYFSYDVKMKEKGDIPEGYSVSREKKERFSLILESASTNQTSMYLCASSLIRNEQYFGPGTRLTVT.

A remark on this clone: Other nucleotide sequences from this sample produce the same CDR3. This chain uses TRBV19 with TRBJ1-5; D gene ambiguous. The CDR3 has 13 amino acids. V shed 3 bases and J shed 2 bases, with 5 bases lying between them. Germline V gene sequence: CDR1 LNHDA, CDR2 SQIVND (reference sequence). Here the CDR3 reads CASSMKGNQPQHF. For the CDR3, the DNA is TGTGCCAGTAGTATGAAGGGCAATCAGCCCCAGCATTTT.

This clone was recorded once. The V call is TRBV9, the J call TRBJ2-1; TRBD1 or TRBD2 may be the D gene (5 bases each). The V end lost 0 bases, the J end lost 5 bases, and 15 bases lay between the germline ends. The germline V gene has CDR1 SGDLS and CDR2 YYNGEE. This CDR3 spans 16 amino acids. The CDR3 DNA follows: TGTGCCAGCAGCGTAGAGGGGCCACTAGGAGACAATGAGCAGTTCTTC. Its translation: CASSVEGPLGDNEQFF.

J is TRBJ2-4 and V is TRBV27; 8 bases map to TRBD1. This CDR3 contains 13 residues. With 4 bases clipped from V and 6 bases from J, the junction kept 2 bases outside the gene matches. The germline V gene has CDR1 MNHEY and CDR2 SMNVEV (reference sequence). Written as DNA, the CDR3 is TGTGCCAGCAGTTACGACAGGGGAAACATTCAGTACTTC. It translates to CASSYDRGNIQYF.

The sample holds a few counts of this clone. The CDR3: CASSRIRVGEKLFF. The CDR3 coding sequence is TGTGCCAGCAGCCGTATCAGGGTCGGTGAAAAACTGTTTTTT. The chain couples TRBV11-2 to TRBJ1-4, with D tentatively TRBD1 (5 bases). V dropped 5 bases and J dropped 7 bases, with 14 bases sitting between them. The germline V gene encodes CDR1 SGHAT and CDR2 FQNNGV. This CDR3 has 14 amino acids.

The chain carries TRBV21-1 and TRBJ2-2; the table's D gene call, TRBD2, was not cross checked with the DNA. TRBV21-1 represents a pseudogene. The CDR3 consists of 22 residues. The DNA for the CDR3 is TGTGCCAGCAGCAAAAGGGGAGCGGGAGGGCCGCGTAACTCCACTAACACCGGGGAGCTGTTTTTT. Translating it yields CASSKRGAGGPRNSTNTGELFF.

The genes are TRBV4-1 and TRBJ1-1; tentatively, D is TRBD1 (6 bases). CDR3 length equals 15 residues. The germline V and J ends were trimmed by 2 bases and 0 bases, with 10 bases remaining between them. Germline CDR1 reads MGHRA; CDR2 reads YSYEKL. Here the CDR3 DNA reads TGCGCCAGCAGCCAACACAGGGAAATGAACACTGAAGCTTTCTTT. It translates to CASSQHREMNTEAFF.

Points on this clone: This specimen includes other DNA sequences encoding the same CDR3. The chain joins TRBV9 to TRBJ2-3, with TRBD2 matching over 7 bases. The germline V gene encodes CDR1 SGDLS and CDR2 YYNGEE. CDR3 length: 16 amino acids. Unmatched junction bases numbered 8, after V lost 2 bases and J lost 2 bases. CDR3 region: CASSVGLAGNTDTQYF. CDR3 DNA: TGTGCCAGCAGCGTTGGCTTAGCGGGCAACACAGATACGCAGTATTTT.

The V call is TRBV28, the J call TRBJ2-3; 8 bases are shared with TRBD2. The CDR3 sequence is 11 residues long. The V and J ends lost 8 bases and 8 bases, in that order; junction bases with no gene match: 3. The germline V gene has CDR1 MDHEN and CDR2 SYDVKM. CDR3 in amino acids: CASARGGTQYF. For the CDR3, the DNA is TGTGCCAGCGCCCGGGGGGGTACGCAGTATTTT. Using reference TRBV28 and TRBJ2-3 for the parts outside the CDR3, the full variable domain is DVKVTQSSRYLVKRTGEKVFLECVQDMDHENMFWYRQDPGLGLRLIYFSYDVKMKEKGDIPEGYSVSREKKERFSLILESASTNQTSMYLCASARGGTQYFGPGTRLTVL.

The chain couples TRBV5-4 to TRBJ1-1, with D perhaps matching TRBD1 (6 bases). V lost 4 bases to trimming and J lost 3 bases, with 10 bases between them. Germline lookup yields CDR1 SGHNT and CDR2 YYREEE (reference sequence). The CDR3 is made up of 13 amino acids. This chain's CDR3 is CASSTGQYTEAFF. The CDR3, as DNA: TGTGCCAGCAGCACAGGACAGTACACTGAAGCTTTCTTT.

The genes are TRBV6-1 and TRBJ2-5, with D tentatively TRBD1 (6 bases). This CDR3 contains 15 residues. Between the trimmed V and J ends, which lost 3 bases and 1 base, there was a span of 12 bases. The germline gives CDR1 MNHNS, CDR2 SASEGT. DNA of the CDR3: TGTGCCAGCAGTGACGGGACACAGCCCCAAGAGACCCAGTACTTC. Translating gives CASSDGTQPQETQYF.